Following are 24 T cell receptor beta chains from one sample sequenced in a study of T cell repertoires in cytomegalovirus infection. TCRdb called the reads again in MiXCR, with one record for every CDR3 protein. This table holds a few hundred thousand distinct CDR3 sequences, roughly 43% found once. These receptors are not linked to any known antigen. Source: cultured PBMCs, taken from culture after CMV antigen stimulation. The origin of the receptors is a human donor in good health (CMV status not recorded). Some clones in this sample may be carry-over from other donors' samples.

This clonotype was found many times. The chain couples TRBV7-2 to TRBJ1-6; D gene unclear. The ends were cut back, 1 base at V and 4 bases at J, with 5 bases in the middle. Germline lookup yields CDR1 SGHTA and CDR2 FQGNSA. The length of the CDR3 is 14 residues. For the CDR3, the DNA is TGTGCCAGCAGCTTAGTTGGGTATAATTCACCCCTCCACTTT. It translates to CASSLVGYNSPLHF.

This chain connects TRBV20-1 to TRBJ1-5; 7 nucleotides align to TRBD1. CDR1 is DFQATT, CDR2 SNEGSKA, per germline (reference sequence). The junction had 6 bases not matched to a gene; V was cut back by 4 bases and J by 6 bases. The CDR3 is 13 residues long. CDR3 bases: TGCAGTGCTAAAGCAGGGGGGAGTCAGCCCCAGCATTTT. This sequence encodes CSAKAGGSQPQHF.

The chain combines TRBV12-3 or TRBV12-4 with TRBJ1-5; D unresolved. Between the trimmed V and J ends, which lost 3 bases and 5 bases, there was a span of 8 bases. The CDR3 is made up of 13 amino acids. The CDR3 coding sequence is TGTGCCAGCAGTTTCTTGCCTCATCAGCCCCAGCATTTT. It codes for CASSFLPHQPQHF.

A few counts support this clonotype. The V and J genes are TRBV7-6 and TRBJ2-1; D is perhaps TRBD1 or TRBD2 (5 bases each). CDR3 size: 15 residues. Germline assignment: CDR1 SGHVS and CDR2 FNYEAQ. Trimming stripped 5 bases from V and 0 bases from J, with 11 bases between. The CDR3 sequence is CASSQRGYSYNEQFF. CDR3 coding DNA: TGTGCCAGCAGCCAGAGGGGTTACTCCTACAATGAGCAGTTCTTC.

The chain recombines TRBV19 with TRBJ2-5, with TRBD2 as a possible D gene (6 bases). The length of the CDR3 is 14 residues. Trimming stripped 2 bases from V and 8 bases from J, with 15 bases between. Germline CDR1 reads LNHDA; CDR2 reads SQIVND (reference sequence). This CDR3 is CASSIPGVPSTQYF. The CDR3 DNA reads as TGTGCCAGTAGTATACCGGGGGTCCCCTCCACCCAGTACTTC.

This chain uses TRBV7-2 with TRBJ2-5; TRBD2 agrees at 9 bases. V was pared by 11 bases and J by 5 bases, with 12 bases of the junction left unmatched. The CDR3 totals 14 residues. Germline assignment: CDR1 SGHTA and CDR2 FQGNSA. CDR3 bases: TGTGCCTCAGGCGGTAGCGGGGGACACGAGACCCAGTACTTC. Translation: CASGGSGGHETQYF.

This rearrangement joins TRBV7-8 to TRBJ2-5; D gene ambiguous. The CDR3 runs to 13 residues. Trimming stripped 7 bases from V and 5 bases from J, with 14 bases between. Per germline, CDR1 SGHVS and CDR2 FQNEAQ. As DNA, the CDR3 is TGTGCCAGCACTCCTAGAATCGGGGAGACCCAGTACTTC. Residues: CASTPRIGETQYF.

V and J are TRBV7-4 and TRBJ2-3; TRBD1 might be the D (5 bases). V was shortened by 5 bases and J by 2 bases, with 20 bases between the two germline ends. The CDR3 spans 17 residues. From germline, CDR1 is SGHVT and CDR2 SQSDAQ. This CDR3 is CASSTYLGVSPTDTQYF. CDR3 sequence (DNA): TGTGCCAGCAGCACTTATCTAGGGGTTAGTCCCACAGATACGCAGTATTTT.

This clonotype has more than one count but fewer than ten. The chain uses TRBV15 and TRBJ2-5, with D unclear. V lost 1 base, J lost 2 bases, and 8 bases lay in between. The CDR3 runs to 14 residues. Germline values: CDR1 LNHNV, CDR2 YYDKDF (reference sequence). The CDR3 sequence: CATSRASGQETQYF. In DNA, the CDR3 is TGTGCCACCAGCAGAGCAAGTGGACAAGAGACCCAGTACTTC.

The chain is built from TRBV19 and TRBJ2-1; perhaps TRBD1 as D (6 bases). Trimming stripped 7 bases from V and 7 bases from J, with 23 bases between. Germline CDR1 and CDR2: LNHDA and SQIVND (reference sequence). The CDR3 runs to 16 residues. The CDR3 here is CASTRTPDRSGNEQFF. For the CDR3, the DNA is TGTGCCAGTACCCGCACGCCCGACAGGTCGGGGAATGAGCAGTTCTTC.

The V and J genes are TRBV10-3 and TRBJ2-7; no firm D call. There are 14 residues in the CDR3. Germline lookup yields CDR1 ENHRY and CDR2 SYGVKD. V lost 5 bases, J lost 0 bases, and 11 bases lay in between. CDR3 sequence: CAISRSESSYEQYF. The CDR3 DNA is TGTGCCATCAGTCGATCGGAGAGCTCCTACGAGCAGTACTTC.

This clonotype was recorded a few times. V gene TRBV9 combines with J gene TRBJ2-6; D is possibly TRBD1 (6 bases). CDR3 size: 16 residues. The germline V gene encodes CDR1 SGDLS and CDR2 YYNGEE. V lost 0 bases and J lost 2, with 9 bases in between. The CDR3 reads CASSVGWGPGANVLTF. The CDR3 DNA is TGTGCCAGCAGCGTAGGGTGGGGGCCTGGGGCCAACGTCCTGACTTTC.

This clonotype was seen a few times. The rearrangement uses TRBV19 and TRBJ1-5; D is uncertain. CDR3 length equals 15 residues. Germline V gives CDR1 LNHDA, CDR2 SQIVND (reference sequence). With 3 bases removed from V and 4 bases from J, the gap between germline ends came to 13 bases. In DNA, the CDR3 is TGTGCCAGTAGTATCGGAGCAGGCTGGAATCAGCCCCAGCATTTT. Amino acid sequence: CASSIGAGWNQPQHF. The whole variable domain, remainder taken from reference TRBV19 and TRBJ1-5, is DGGITQSPKYLFRKEGQNVTLSCEQNLNHDAMYWYRQDPGQGLRLIYYSQIVNDFQKGDIAEGYSVSREKKESFPLTVTSAQKNPTAFYLCASSIGAGWNQPQHFGDGTRLSIL.

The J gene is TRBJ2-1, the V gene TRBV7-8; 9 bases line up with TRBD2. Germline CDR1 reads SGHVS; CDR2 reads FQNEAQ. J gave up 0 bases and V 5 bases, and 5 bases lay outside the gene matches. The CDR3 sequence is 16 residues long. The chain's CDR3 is CASSPLAGSSYNEQFF. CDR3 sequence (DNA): TGTGCCAGCAGCCCCCTAGCGGGAAGCTCCTACAATGAGCAGTTCTTC.

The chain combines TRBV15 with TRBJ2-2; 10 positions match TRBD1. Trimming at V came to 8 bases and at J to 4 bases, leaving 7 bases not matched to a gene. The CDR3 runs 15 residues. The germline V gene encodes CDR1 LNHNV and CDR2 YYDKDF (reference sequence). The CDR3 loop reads CATPRDRGRTGELFF. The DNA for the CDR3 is TGTGCCACCCCCAGGGACAGGGGTCGCACCGGGGAGCTGTTTTTT.

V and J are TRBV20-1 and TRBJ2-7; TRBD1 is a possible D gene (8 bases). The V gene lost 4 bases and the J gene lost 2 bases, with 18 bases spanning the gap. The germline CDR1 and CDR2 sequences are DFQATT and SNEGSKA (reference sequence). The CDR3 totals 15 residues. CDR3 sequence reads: CSATGQGGIPYEQYF. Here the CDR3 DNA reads TGCAGTGCTACAGGACAGGGAGGGATACCCTACGAGCAGTACTTC.

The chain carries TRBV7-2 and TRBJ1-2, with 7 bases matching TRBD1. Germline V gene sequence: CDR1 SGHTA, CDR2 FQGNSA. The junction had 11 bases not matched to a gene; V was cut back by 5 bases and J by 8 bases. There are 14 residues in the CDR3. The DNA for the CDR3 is TGTGCCAGCAGCCTGGGACAGACACTACCAGGCTACACCTTC. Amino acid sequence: CASSLGQTLPGYTF.

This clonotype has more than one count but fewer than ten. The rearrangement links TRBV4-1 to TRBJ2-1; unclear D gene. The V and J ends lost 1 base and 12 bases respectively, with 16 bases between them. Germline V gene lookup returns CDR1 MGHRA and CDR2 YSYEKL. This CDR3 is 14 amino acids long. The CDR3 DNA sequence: TGCGCCAGCAGCCAAGCGGCATTCGGGTCTGGGCAGTTCTTC. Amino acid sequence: CASSQAAFGSGQFF.

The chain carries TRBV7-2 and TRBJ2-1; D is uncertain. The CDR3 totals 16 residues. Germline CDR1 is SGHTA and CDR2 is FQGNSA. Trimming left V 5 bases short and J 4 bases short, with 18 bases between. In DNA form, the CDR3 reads TGTGCCAGCAGCCTGCGCGACTGGTACACATACAATGAGCAGTTCTTC. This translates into CASSLRDWYTYNEQFF.

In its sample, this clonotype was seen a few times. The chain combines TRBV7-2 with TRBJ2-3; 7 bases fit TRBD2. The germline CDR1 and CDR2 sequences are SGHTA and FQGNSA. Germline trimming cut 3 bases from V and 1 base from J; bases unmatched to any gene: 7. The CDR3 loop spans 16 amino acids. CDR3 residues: CASSFKRGGRTDTQYF. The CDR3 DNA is TGTGCCAGCAGCTTTAAGCGGGGAGGCCGCACAGATACGCAGTATTTT.

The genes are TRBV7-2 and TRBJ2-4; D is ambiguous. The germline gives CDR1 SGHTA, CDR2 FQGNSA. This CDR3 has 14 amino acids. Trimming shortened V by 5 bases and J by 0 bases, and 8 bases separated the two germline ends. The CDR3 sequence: CASSEFLAKNIQYF. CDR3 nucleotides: TGTGCCAGCAGCGAGTTCCTAGCCAAAAACATTCAGTACTTC.

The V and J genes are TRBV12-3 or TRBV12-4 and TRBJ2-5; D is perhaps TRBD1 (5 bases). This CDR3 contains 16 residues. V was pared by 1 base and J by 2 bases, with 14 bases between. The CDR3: CASSLGAWGGQETQYF. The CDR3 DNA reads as TGTGCCAGCAGTTTAGGGGCGTGGGGCGGACAAGAGACCCAGTACTTC.

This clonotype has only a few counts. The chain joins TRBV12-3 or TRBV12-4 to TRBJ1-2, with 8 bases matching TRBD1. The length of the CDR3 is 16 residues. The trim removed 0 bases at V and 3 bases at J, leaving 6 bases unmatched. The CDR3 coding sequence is TGTGCCAGCAGTTTAGCGAGGACAGGGATTGACTATGGCTACACCTTC. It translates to CASSLARTGIDYGYTF.

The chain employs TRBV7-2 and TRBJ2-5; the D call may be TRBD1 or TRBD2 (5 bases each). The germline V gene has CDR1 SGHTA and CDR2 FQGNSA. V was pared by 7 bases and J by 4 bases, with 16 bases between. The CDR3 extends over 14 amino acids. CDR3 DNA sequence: TGTGCCAGCACGTTCGGGACGGCCCCAGAGACCCAGTACTTC. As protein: CASTFGTAPETQYF.